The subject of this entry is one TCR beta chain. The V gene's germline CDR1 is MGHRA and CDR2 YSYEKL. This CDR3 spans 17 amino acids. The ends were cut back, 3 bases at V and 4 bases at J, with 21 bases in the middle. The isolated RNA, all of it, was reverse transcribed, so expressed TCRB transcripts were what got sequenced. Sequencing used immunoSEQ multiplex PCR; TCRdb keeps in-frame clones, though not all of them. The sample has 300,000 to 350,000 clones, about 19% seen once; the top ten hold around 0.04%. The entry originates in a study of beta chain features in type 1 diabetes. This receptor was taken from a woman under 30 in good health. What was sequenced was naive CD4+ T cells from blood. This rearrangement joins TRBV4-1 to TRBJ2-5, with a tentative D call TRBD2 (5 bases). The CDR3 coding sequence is TGCGCCAGCAGCCAGAATCAGAATAGCGCCGGCGGAGAGACCCAGTACTTC. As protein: CASSQNQNSAGGETQYF.